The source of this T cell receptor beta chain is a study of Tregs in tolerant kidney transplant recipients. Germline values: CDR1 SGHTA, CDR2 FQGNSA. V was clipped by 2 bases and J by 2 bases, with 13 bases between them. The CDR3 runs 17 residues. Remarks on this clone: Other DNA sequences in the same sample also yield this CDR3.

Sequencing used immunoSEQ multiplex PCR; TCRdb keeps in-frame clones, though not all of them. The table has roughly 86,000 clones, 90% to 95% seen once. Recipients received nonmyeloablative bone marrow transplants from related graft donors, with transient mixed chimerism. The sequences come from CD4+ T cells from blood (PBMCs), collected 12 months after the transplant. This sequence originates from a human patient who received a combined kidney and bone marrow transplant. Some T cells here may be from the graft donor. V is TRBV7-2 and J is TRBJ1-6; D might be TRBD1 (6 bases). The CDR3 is CASSLSRGSTYNSPLHF. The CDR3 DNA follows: TGTGCCAGCAGCTTATCCAGGGGTAGCACCTATAATTCACCCCTCCACTTT.